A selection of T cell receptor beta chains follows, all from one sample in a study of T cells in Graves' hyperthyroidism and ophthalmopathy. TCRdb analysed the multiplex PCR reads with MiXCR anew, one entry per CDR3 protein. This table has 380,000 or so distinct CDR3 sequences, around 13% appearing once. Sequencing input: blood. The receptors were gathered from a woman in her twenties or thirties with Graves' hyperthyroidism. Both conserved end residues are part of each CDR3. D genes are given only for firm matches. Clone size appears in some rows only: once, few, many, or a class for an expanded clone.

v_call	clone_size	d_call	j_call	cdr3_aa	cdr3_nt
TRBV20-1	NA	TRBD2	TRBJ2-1	CSAQGLSLGEQFF	TGCAGTGCCCAGGGACTAAGCCTGGGTGAGCAGTTCTTC
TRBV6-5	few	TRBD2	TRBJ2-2	CASSSGGGKGLFF	TGTGCCAGCAGTTCGGGGGGGGGGAAAGGGCTGTTTTTT
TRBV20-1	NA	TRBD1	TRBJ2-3	CSACRQGPDTQYF	TGCAGTGCCTGTAGACAGGGACCAGATACGCAGTATTTT
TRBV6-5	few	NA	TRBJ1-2	CASSYSPPQGSGYTF	TGTGCCAGCAGTTACTCGCCCCCCCAGGGCTCTGGCTACACCTTC
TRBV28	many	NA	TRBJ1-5	CASSFGAGSQPQHF	TGTGCCAGCAGTTTCGGGGCGGGAAGTCAGCCCCAGCATTTT
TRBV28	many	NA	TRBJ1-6	CASSFQGPTGYNSPLHF	TGTGCCAGCAGTTTTCAGGGGCCGACGGGTTATAATTCACCCCTCCACTTT
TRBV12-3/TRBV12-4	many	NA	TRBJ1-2	CAGANSVFYGYTF	TGTGCCGGAGCCAATAGCGTCTTCTATGGCTACACCTTC
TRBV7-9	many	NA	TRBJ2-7	CASTETGLSYEQYF	TGTGCCAGCACCGAGACGGGGCTCTCCTACGAGCAGTACTTC
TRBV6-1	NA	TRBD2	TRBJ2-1	CASSRRLAGDDEQFF	TGTGCCAGCAGCCGGAGACTAGCGGGAGACGATGAGCAGTTCTTC
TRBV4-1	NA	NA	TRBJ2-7	CASSQDWQVTYEQYF	TGCGCCAGCAGCCAAGATTGGCAGGTTACCTACGAGCAGTACTTC
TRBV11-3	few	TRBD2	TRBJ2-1	CASSVGTNREQFF	TGTGCCAGCAGCGTCGGGACTAACAGGGAGCAGTTCTTC
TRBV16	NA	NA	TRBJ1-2	CASSQSSSGVRRIYGYTF	TGTGCCAGCAGCCAATCGTCCTCGGGGGTCAGAAGAATTTATGGCTACACCTTC
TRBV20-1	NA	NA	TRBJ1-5	CSALSGRVNQPQHF	TGCAGTGCTCTTAGTGGCAGGGTGAATCAGCCCCAGCATTTT
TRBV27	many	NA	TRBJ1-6	CASSLFFGMTPLHF	TGTGCCAGCAGTTTATTTTTCGGGATGACACCCCTCCACTTT
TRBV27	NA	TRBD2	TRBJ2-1	CASSPGPEPGLAGVYEQFF	TGTGCCAGCAGTCCGGGACCGGAACCGGGACTAGCGGGAGTCTATGAGCAGTTCTTC
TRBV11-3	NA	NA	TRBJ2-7	CASSHLRGRKPTYEQYF	TGTGCCAGCAGCCATCTTCGAGGACGTAAGCCAACCTACGAGCAGTACTTC
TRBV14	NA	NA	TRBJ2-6	CASSSPPIFSGANVLTF	TGTGCCAGCAGCTCTCCCCCGATATTCTCTGGGGCCAACGTCCTGACTTTC
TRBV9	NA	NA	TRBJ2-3	CASSGHLRAPDTQYF	TGTGCCAGCAGCGGCCATCTGAGAGCGCCAGATACGCAGTATTTT
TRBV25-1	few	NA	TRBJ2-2	CASSEPGAEHTGELFF	TGTGCCAGCAGTGAACCGGGAGCTGAGCACACCGGGGAGCTGTTTTTT
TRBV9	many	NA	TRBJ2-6	CASSVARCSGANVLTF	TGTGCCAGCAGCGTAGCCCGTTGCTCTGGGGCCAACGTCCTGACTTTC
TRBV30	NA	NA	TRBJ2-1	CAWRDGSSYNEQFF	TGTGCCTGGAGAGACGGTAGCTCCTACAATGAGCAGTTCTTC
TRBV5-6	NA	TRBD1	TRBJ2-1	CASSSFDRGHGEQFF	TGTGCCAGCAGCTCATTTGACAGGGGGCATGGTGAGCAGTTCTTC
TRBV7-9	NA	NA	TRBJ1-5	CASSLASSGPGEPQHF	TGTGCCAGCAGCTTAGCTTCCTCAGGACCCGGGGAGCCCCAGCATTTT
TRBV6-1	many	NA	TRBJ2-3	CASSEGADGLAQYF	TGTGCCAGCAGTGAGGGCGCCGATGGTTTGGCGCAGTATTTT
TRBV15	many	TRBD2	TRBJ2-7	CATSRETTSGPYEQYF	TGTGCCACCAGCAGAGAAACGACTAGCGGACCCTACGAGCAGTACTTC
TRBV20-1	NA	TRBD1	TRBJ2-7	CSAETGESDEQYF	TGCAGTGCGGAGACAGGGGAGAGCGACGAGCAGTACTTC
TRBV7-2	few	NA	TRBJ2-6	CALQRSGANVLTF	TGTGCCCTACAGCGCTCTGGGGCCAACGTCCTGACTTTC
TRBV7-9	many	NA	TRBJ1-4	CASRAGTVNEKLFF	TGTGCCAGCAGAGCCGGGACGGTGAATGAAAAACTGTTTTTT
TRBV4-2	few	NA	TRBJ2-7	CASSQVDIRYEQYF	TGTGCCAGCAGCCAAGTTGACATTAGGTACGAGCAGTACTTC
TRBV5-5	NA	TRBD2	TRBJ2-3	CASTLLAGEGTDTQYF	TGTGCCAGCACCCTACTAGCGGGAGAGGGAACAGATACGCAGTATTTT
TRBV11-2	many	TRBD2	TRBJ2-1	CASSPGLAGLGGYNEQFF	TGTGCCAGCAGCCCCGGACTAGCGGGATTAGGGGGATACAATGAGCAGTTCTTC
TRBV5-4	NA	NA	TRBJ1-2	CASSLMRGGNGYTF	TGTGCCAGCAGCTTGATGAGGGGAGGGAACGGCTACACCTTC
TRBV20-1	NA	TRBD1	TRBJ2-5	CSARGAGGFQETQYF	TGCAGTGCTAGGGGGGCAGGGGGCTTCCAAGAGACCCAGTACTTC
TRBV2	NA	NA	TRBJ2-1	CASSGEQASYNEQFF	TGTGCCAGCAGCGGCGAACAGGCCTCCTACAATGAGCAGTTCTTC
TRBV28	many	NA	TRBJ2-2	CASSPQGWDGELFF	TGTGCCAGCAGTCCACAGGGATGGGACGGGGAGCTGTTTTTT
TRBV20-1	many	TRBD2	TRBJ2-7	CSATASGRTYEQYF	TGCAGTGCAACCGCTAGCGGGAGAACCTACGAGCAGTACTTC
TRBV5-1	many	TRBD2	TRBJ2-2	CASSLALAGTGELFF	TGCGCCAGCAGCTTGGCACTAGCGGGCACCGGGGAGCTGTTTTTT
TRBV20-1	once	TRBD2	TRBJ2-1	CSALSGLAVNEQFF	TGCAGTGCCCTCTCGGGTCTAGCGGTTAATGAGCAGTTCTTC
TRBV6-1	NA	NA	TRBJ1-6	CATRRLTAYNSPLHF	TGTGCCACCAGGAGACTGACAGCGTATAATTCACCCCTCCACTTT
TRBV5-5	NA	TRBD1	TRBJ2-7	CASSSQGKHYVQYF	TGTGCCAGCAGCTCACAGGGGAAGCACTACGTGCAGTACTTC
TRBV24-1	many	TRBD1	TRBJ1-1	CATSDLQGEAFF	TGTGCCACCAGTGATTTACAGGGGGAAGCTTTCTTT
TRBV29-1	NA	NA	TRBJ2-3	CSVVSRQDPSTQYF	TGCAGCGTTGTTTCCCGGCAGGACCCCAGTACGCAGTATTTT
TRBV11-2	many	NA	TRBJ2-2	CASRLPGVNTGELFF	TGTGCCAGCAGACTACCGGGAGTCAACACCGGGGAGCTGTTTTTT
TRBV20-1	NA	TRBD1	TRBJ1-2	CSARDDRAEANYGYTF	TGCAGTGCTAGAGACGACAGGGCCGAAGCTAACTATGGCTACACCTTC
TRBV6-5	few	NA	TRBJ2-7	CASSYPGSVYEQYF	TGTGCCAGCAGTTACCCCGGAAGCGTCTACGAGCAGTACTTC
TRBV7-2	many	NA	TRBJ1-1	CASSVTGKGTEAFF	TGTGCCAGCAGCGTCACTGGGAAGGGCACTGAAGCTTTCTTT
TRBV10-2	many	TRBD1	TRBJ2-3	CATGPGQGPTDTQYF	TGCGCCACCGGACCGGGACAGGGGCCCACAGATACGCAGTATTTT
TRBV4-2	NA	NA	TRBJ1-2	CASSQERGGVDYGYTF	TGTGCCAGCAGCCAGGAGAGGGGGGGAGTGGACTATGGCTACACCTTC
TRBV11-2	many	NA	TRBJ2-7	CASSLVRSVYEQYF	TGTGCCAGCAGCTTAGTCAGATCGGTCTACGAGCAGTACTTC
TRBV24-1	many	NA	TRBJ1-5	CATSVVRGADHQPQHF	TGTGCCACCAGTGTAGTCCGGGGCGCCGATCATCAGCCCCAGCATTTT
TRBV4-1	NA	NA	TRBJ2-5	CASSQEEGDGTGETQYF	TGCGCCAGCAGCCAAGAAGAAGGGGACGGGACCGGGGAGACCCAGTACTTC
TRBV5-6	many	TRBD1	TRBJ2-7	CASNPTGRTYEQYF	TGTGCCAGCAACCCGACAGGGCGGACCTACGAGCAGTACTTC
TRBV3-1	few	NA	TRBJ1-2	CASSQSRLGGYTF	TGTGCCAGCAGCCAGTCGAGACTGGGAGGCTACACCTTC